This T cell receptor beta chain comes out of a study of CD8+ T cells in alopecia areata. The V and J ends lost 2 bases and 3 bases, in that order; junction bases with no gene match: 6. Germline CDR1 SGHAT, CDR2 FQNNGV. CDR3 length equals 16 residues. Once RNA had been extracted, it was reverse transcribed into cDNA to act as the sequencing template. The assay was immunoSEQ multiplex PCR, and TCRdb's table has in-frame clones only and misses some. The table includes 140,000 to 150,000 clones, 58% detected once. This clone is medium-sized (0.01 to 0.1%). Here the sequenced sample was CD4+ T cells sorted from blood, taken at week 0. V usage is TRBV11-2 and J usage is TRBJ2-1; 8 bases agree with TRBD2. This receptor was taken from a human donor with alopecia areata. CDR3 nucleotides: TGTGCCAGCAGCTTACGTTTCGGGGGGGTCTACAATGAGCAGTTCTTC. It is translated as CASSLRFGGVYNEQFF.